A selection of T cell receptor beta chains follows, all from one sample in a study of blood T cell repertoires in COVID-19. Repertoires were generated with immunoSEQ multiplex PCR, while TCRdb's copy carries only in-frame clones and drops some. The sample carries about 440,000 clones, around 88% recorded once. Sequences were obtained from peripheral blood. The receptor source for this set is a woman under 40 with acute or convalescent COVID-19. The CDR3 runs from the conserved cysteine through the conserved F or W. The D gene is left open where the match is weak. Clone sizes are given selectively: once, few, many, or a class where the clone is expanded.

clone_size,d_call,j_call,v_call,cdr3_nt,cdr3_aa
.,TRBD2,TRBJ2-7,TRBV4-2,TGTGCCAGCAGCCAAGGCTCTAGCGGAACCTACGAGCAGTACTTC,CASSQGSSGTYEQYF
.,.,TRBJ2-3,TRBV5-5,TGTGCCAGCAGCTTGCGACTAGGAGGGTCGGCAGATACGCAGTATTTT,CASSLRLGGSADTQYF
.,TRBD2,TRBJ2-7,TRBV5-5,TGTGCCAGCAGCACCGGATCAGCGGGGGGGACCTACGAGCAGTACTTC,CASSTGSAGGTYEQYF
.,.,TRBJ2-1,TRBV29-1,TGCAGCGTGAGCGGGCGAAGCTCCTACAATGAGCAGTTCTTC,CSVSGRSSYNEQFF
.,.,TRBJ1-6,TRBV3-1/TRBV3-2,TGTGCCAGCAGCCAAGAAGGGGATCAGTATAATTCACCCCTCCACTTT,CASSQEGDQYNSPLHF
.,TRBD1,TRBJ2-2,TRBV12-3/TRBV12-4,TGTGCCAGCAGGGGACAGGGTCCCGGGGAGCTGTTTTTT,CASRGQGPGELFF
.,TRBD2,TRBJ2-5,TRBV6-1,TGTGCCAGCAGTGAGGGACTAACAATTGAGACCCAGTACTTC,CASSEGLTIETQYF
.,.,TRBJ2-7,TRBV2,TGTGCCAGCAGTGAAGCGCTTGGACAGCACCCCTACGAGCAGTACTTC,CASSEALGQHPYEQYF
.,.,TRBJ1-4,TRBV29-1,TGCAGCGTGAAGGAGGCGAGTAATGAAAAACTGTTTTTT,CSVKEASNEKLFF
.,.,TRBJ1-4,TRBV9,TGTGCCAGCAGCGTAGGAGGGAATGAAAAACTGTTTTTT,CASSVGGNEKLFF
once,TRBD1,TRBJ1-5,TRBV6-2/TRBV6-3,TGTGCCAGCAGTTCCGCCAGACAGGGAAATCAGCCCCAGCATTTT,CASSSARQGNQPQHF
.,TRBD1,TRBJ1-2,TRBV28,TGTGCCAGCAGTGTCAGGGGGCCAGGTGGCTACACCTTC,CASSVRGPGGYTF
once,.,TRBJ1-2,TRBV19,TGTGCCAGTAGTTCCCCAACCCGGGACTATGGCTACACCTTC,CASSSPTRDYGYTF
.,.,TRBJ2-7,TRBV4-1,TGCGCCAGCAGCCAAGAGGGTAGCAGATCCTACGAGCAGTACTTC,CASSQEGSRSYEQYF
.,.,TRBJ1-1,TRBV4-2,TGTGCCAGCAGCCAAAACCTGGGGGGCACTGAAGCTTTCTTT,CASSQNLGGTEAFF
.,TRBD2,TRBJ2-5,TRBV18,TGTGCCAGCTCACCCCCCGACGCGGGACTAGCCCGCGAGACCCAGTACTTC,CASSPPDAGLARETQYF
.,TRBD2,TRBJ2-3,TRBV28,TGTGCCAGCAGTTTGTCGGGAGGACTAGCAGATACGCAGTATTTT,CASSLSGGLADTQYF
.,TRBD1,TRBJ1-2,TRBV15,TGTGCCACCAGCGGCGGGGGGACAGGGGGCTATGGCTACACCTTC,CATSGGGTGGYGYTF
.,TRBD1,TRBJ1-1,TRBV5-6,TGTGCCAGCAGCGACAGGGGTCTCGCTGAAGCTTTCTTT,CASSDRGLAEAFF
.,.,TRBJ1-2,TRBV24-1,TGTGCCACCAGTTCAGGGCGCTATGGCTACACCTTC,CATSSGRYGYTF
once,TRBD2,TRBJ2-1,TRBV2,TGTGCCACCCTTAGCGGGGGGGACAATGAGCAGTTCTTC,CATLSGGDNEQFF
.,.,TRBJ2-5,TRBV7-3,TGTGCCAGCAGCTTATCGAGTTCAGGGGGGTTTCGCCAAGAGACCCAGTACTTC,CASSLSSSGGFRQETQYF
.,.,TRBJ1-1,TRBV6-5,TGTGCCAGCACCATGAACACTGAAGCTTTCTTT,CASTMNTEAFF
.,.,TRBJ2-7,TRBV5-1,TGCGCCAGCAGCCCATCCTGGGCAGGGAGGTTAGACGAGCAGTACTTC,CASSPSWAGRLDEQYF
.,TRBD2,TRBJ2-1,TRBV5-4,TGTGCCAGCAGCCCCCGGGGGGGATCCTACAATGAGCAGTTCTTC,CASSPRGGSYNEQFF
.,.,TRBJ2-7,TRBV7-8,TGTGCCAGCAGCTTAGGAGGGATAGGGTATGAGCAGTACTTC,CASSLGGIGYEQYF
once,.,TRBJ1-1,TRBV9,TGTGCCAGCAGCGTAGAGGGAGCGTGGACTGAAGCTTTCTTT,CASSVEGAWTEAFF
.,.,TRBJ1-2,TRBV12-3/TRBV12-4,TGTGCCAGCAGTTTACAGGGGTACTATGGCTACACCTTC,CASSLQGYYGYTF
.,.,TRBJ1-2,TRBV7-8,TGTGCCAGCAGCCCTCCGGGAGACGCAGACGTCTATGGCTACACCTTC,CASSPPGDADVYGYTF
.,TRBD1,TRBJ1-2,TRBV19,TGTGCCAGTAGCCCGGGACAGGGCTTTGGCTACACCTTC,CASSPGQGFGYTF
.,TRBD1,TRBJ2-7,TRBV7-6,TGTGCCAGCAGCACAGGGGTCGAGCAGTACTTC,CASSTGVEQYF
.,TRBD1,TRBJ2-6,TRBV7-3,TGTGCCAGCAGTCCGATCCCGGGACAGGGAGGAGGAGGGGCCAACGTCCTGACTTTC,CASSPIPGQGGGGANVLTF
.,TRBD1,TRBJ1-2,TRBV4-1,TGCGCCAGCAGCCAAGCCCCCCGACAGGGTGGATCCTATGGCTACACCTTC,CASSQAPRQGGSYGYTF
.,.,TRBJ2-7,TRBV3-1/TRBV3-2,TGTGCCAGCAGCCAATTCTATATTAGTGGCAGGGCCGGCGAGCAGTACTTC,CASSQFYISGRAGEQYF
.,.,TRBJ2-1,TRBV24-1,TGTGCCACCGGGGGGTCGGCCGGGGTCCGAGCCAATGAGCAGTTCTTC,CATGGSAGVRANEQFF
.,.,TRBJ2-5,TRBV7-9,TGTGCCAGCAGCCCCACAGGACACTCCCAAGAGACCCAGTACTTC,CASSPTGHSQETQYF
.,.,TRBJ2-3,TRBV7-3,TGTGCCAGTTCCCAAGGGGGGGGGCCCTTGGGCGGAGATACGCAGTATTTT,CASSQGGGPLGGDTQYF